The clone carrying this T cell receptor (beta chain) was seen only a few times. Its target is unknown. Each patient's relapse followed autologous stem cell transplantation, and brentuximab vedotin exposure varied. Method: immunoSEQ multiplex PCR; TCRdb's copy keeps in-frame clones and lacks some. The repertoire includes 90,000 to 100,000 clones, roughly 90% of them detected once, and approximately 2.8% sits in the top ten. The CDR3 spans 13 residues. Germline V gene data show CDR1 as LNHDA and CDR2 as SQIVND (reference sequence). V lost 2 bases to trimming and J lost 5 bases, with 10 bases between them. The record originates from a study of PD-1 blockade in classical Hodgkin lymphoma. In the study overall: Patients were dosed intravenously with nivolumab at 3 mg/kg every 2 weeks. Findings of the study overall: A significant rise in TCR diversity was seen by C4D1 for CD4+ cells but not for CD8+ cells. At baseline, newly diagnosed patients reportedly showed less TCR diversity than healthy donors. Complete responders entered with baseline diversity on par with newly diagnosed patients, the results showed.

J is TRBJ2-7 and V is TRBV19; D is uncertain. Sequenced here: peripheral blood mononuclear cells (PBMCs), sampled at baseline. The TCR sequence derives from a human donor with classical Hodgkin lymphoma. The CDR3 reads CASSILEGNEQYF. The CDR3 bases are TGTGCCAGTAGTATACTCGAAGGCAACGAGCAGTACTTC. Drawing the rest from reference TRBV19 and TRBJ2-7, the complete variable domain is DGGITQSPKYLFRKEGQNVTLSCEQNLNHDAMYWYRQDPGQGLRLIYYSQIVNDFQKGDIAEGYSVSREKKESFPLTVTSAQKNPTAFYLCASSILEGNEQYFGPGTRLTVT.